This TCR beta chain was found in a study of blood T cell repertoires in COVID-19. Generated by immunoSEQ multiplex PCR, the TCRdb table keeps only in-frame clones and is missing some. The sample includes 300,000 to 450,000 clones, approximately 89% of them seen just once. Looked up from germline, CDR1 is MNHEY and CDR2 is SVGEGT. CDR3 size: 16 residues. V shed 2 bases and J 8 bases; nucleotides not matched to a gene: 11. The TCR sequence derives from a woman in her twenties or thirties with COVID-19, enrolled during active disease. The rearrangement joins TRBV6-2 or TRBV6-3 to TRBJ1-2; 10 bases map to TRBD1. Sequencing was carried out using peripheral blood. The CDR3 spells CASSYPGQGSFLGYTF. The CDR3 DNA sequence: TGTGCCAGCAGTTACCCGGGACAGGGGAGCTTTTTGGGCTACACCTTC.